Presented here are 8 T cell receptor beta chains from one specimen sequenced in a study of cytomegalovirus exposure and HLA in healthy donors. The PCR was carried out with 60 Vbeta primers and 13 Jbeta primers. Repertoires were generated with immunoSEQ multiplex PCR, while TCRdb's copy carries only in-frame clones and drops some. The top ten hold more than 5.5% of the sample, which has roughly 79,000 clones, around 70% seen once. The sequenced sample was PBMCs. The receptors here all came from a woman aged 45-65 years in good health and CMV-seropositive.

Comment on this clone: Relative to the germline gene, one junction end is altered; a read error may explain this. V gene TRBV2 combines with J gene TRBJ2-7; D possibly uses TRBD1 or TRBD2 (7 bases each). The length of the CDR3 is 12 residues. Germline V gene data show CDR1 as SNHLY and CDR2 as FYNNEI. CDR3 bases: TGTGTCAGCAGGGGGGGGACCTACGAGCAGTACTTC. This translates into CVSRGGTYEQYF.

The chain combines TRBV2 with TRBJ1-4; 8 bases agree with TRBD1. Trimming removed 6 bases from V and 6 bases from J; junction bases left unmatched: 6. The CDR3 is 14 residues long. Looked up from germline, CDR1 is SNHLY and CDR2 is FYNNEI. CDR3 residues: CASSQGQGHEKLFF. The DNA of the CDR3 is TGTGCCAGCAGCCAAGGACAGGGCCATGAAAAACTGTTTTTT. Complete variable domain (other parts from reference TRBV2 and TRBJ1-4): EPEVTQTPSHQVTQMGQEVILRCVPISNHLYFYWYRQILGQKVEFLVSFYNNEISEKSEIFDDQFSVERPDGSNFTLKIRSTKLEDSAMYFCASSQGQGHEKLFFGSGTQLSVL.

The chain is built from TRBV5-4 and TRBJ1-2, with 7 bases fitting TRBD1. The V and J ends lost 4 bases and 2 bases, in that order; junction bases with no gene match: 5. Germline assignment: CDR1 SGHNT and CDR2 YYREEE (reference sequence). The CDR3 loop spans 14 amino acids. In nucleotides, the CDR3 is TGTGCCAGCAGCGAAAGACAGGGCAACTATGGCTACACCTTC. It translates to CASSERQGNYGYTF. Combining the CDR3 with reference TRBV5-4 and TRBJ1-2 gives the whole variable domain ETGVTQSPTHLIKTRGQQVTLRCSSQSGHNTVSWYQQALGQGPQFIFQYYREEENGRGNFPPRFSGLQFPNYSSELNVNALELDDSALYLCASSERQGNYGYTFGSGTRLTVV.

The chain uses TRBV7-2 and TRBJ2-7; D is undetermined. V was trimmed by 7 bases and J by 4 bases, leaving 14 bases between them. The germline CDR1 and CDR2 sequences are SGHTA and FQGNSA. This CDR3 has 13 residues. CDR3 residues: CASTNSPLYEQYF. The CDR3 coding sequence is TGTGCCAGCACGAACAGTCCGTTATACGAGCAGTACTTC.

This clone was picked up one time. The chain links TRBV5-6 to TRBJ2-1, with 7 bases aligning to TRBD2. From germline, CDR1 is SGHDT and CDR2 YYEEEE. The CDR3 length is 15 residues. The V and J ends lost 1 base and 3 bases, in that order; junction bases with no gene match: 4. For the CDR3, the DNA is TGTGCCAGCAGCTTGTTGGGACTAAACTACAATGAGCAGTTCTTC. It codes for CASSLLGLNYNEQFF.

The chain uses TRBV7-6 and TRBJ2-2, with D perhaps matching TRBD2 (6 bases). Trimming took off 2 bases at V and 5 bases at J, with 18 bases between the two ends. Germline CDR1 SGHVS, CDR2 FNYEAQ. This CDR3 is built from 17 residues. This chain's CDR3 is CASSLLTGALGTGELFF. CDR3 DNA sequence: TGTGCCAGCAGCTTATTAACGGGAGCGTTGGGAACCGGGGAGCTGTTTTTT. The variable domain in full, completed from reference TRBV7-6 and TRBJ2-2, reads GAGVSQSPRYKVTKRGQDVALRCDPISGHVSLYWYRQALGQGPEFLTYFNYEAQQDKSGLPNDRFSAERPEGSISTLTIQRTEQRDSAMYRCASSLLTGALGTGELFFGEGSRLTVL.

This chain joins TRBV27 and TRBJ2-7, with D maybe TRBD1 (6 bases). Looked up from germline, CDR1 is MNHEY and CDR2 is SMNVEV (reference sequence). V dropped 5 bases and J dropped 1 base, with 9 bases sitting between them. The CDR3 consists of 13 residues. Here the CDR3 DNA reads TGTGCCAGCAGTATCGGACAGTCCTACGAGCAGTACTTC. It yields the protein CASSIGQSYEQYF.

CDR3 loop: CAAEGTGGDYGYTF. Written as DNA, the CDR3 is TGTGCCGCAGAGGGGACAGGGGGCGACTATGGCTACACCTTC. The chain recombines TRBV7-9 with TRBJ1-2; TRBD1 matches at 12 bases. From germline, CDR1 is SEHNR and CDR2 FQNEAQ (reference sequence). V dropped 11 bases and J dropped 3; count of bases not matched to a gene: 7. CDR3 length: 14 residues.